These 27 T cell receptor beta chains came from one sample sequenced in a study of blood T cell repertoires in COVID-19. Measured with immunoSEQ multiplex PCR; TCRdb has only the in-frame clones, and not every one. The sample yields roughly 80,000 clones, roughly 88% seen once. The sequenced material came from peripheral blood. These receptors were obtained from a woman older than 75 with acute or convalescent COVID-19.

The rearrangement joins TRBV6-1 to TRBJ2-5; 11 bases line up with TRBD1. The CDR3 runs to 15 residues. V shed 3 bases, J shed 2 bases, and the junction held 2 bases outside the gene matches. Germline V gives CDR1 MNHNS, CDR2 SASEGT. CDR3 sequence: CASSDRDRGQETQYF. CDR3 nucleotide sequence: TGTGCCAGCAGTGACCGGGACAGGGGGCAAGAGACCCAGTACTTC.

In its sample, this clone was seen once. The gene calls are TRBV20-1 and TRBJ2-7, with 9 bases identical to TRBD1. Unmatched junction bases numbered 13, after V lost 3 bases and J lost 7 bases. CDR3 length: 15 residues. Germline values: CDR1 DFQATT, CDR2 SNEGSKA (reference sequence). This CDR3 is CSASPPGQGWMEQYF. In DNA, the CDR3 is TGCAGTGCTAGTCCTCCGGGACAGGGATGGATGGAGCAGTACTTC.

V is TRBV29-1 and J is TRBJ1-2; the D gene is possibly TRBD1 (5 bases). The CDR3 consists of 13 residues. Per the germline V gene, CDR1 is SQVTM and CDR2 is ANQGSEA. Trimming stripped 6 bases from V and 4 bases from J, with 15 bases between. CDR3 residues: CSVLSGGFYGYTF. The CDR3 DNA reads TGCAGCGTCCTCTCGGGGGGTTTCTATGGCTACACCTTC. The full variable domain, its missing parts supplied by reference TRBV29-1 and TRBJ1-2, is SAVISQKPSRDICQRGTSLTIQCQVDSQVTMMFWYRQQPGQSLTLIATANQGSEATYESGFVIDKFPISRPNLTFSTLTVSNMSPEDSSIYLCSVLSGGFYGYTFGSGTRLTVV.

V usage is TRBV6-5 and J usage is TRBJ1-5; D not resolved. Germline lookup yields CDR1 MNHEY and CDR2 SVGAGI. V dropped 2 bases and J dropped 1 base, with 9 bases sitting between them. This CDR3 is built from 15 residues. CDR3 DNA: TGTGCCAGCAGTTACGGAGATGTAAGCAATCAGCCCCAGCATTTT. Translating it yields CASSYGDVSNQPQHF.

The chain recombines TRBV10-3 with TRBJ2-1; TRBD2 matches 8 bases. Germline assignment: CDR1 ENHRY and CDR2 SYGVKD. The CDR3 is 14 amino acids. J lost 4 bases, V lost 4 bases, and 3 bases had no gene match. The CDR3 nucleotides are TGTGCCATCAGTGGACTAGCGCGTTACAATGAGCAGTTCTTC. Translating gives CAISGLARYNEQFF.

The chain joins TRBV3-1 (or the pseudogene TRBV3-2) to TRBJ2-7, with a possible D match to TRBD2 (5 bases). Germline V gene lookup returns CDR1 LGHDT and CDR2 YNNKEL (reference sequence). Between the trimmed V and J ends, which lost 1 base and 5 bases, there was a span of 12 bases. The CDR3 runs to 14 residues. The CDR3, as DNA: TGTGCCAGCAGCCAAGGACTACAACTTGACGAGCAGTACTTC. This encodes CASSQGLQLDEQYF.

CDR3 nucleotide sequence: TGTGCCAGTAGTCAGGGGCTGAACACTGAAGCTTTCTTT. Encoded protein: CASSQGLNTEAFF. The chain is built from TRBV19 and TRBJ1-1; TRBD1 is a possible D gene (6 bases). Germline V gives CDR1 LNHDA, CDR2 SQIVND (reference sequence). V was pared by 5 bases and J by 0 bases, with 7 bases between. The CDR3 is 13 amino acids.

The chain has TRBV6-1 and TRBJ1-4; TRBD1 might be the D (5 bases). CDR1 is MNHNS and CDR2 is SASEGT in the germline V gene. This CDR3 has 16 amino acids. V was clipped by 0 bases and J by 5 bases, with 13 bases between them. Here the CDR3 reads CASSEALRVKNEKLFF. CDR3 DNA: TGTGCCAGCAGTGAAGCGCTCAGGGTAAAAAATGAAAAACTGTTTTTT.

The chain is built from TRBV5-1 and TRBJ2-1; possible D gene TRBD1, 6 bases. CDR3 size: 15 residues. Germline assignment: CDR1 SGHRS and CDR2 YFSETQ. Trimming took off 0 bases at V and 0 bases at J, with 7 bases between the two ends. The DNA for the CDR3 is TGCGCCAGCAGCTTGGAGGGGGTCTCCTACAATGAGCAGTTCTTC. Residues: CASSLEGVSYNEQFF.

The chain carries TRBV11-2 and TRBJ2-3, with 15 bases aligning to TRBD2. V gave up 5 bases and J gave up 4 bases; unmatched junction bases: 10. The V gene's germline CDR1 is SGHAT and CDR2 FQNNGV. This CDR3 is built from 18 residues. CDR3 nucleotides: TGTGCCAGCAGCAGACGGAGGGGACTAGCGGGAGGAGCAGATACGCAGTATTTT. Translation: CASSRRRGLAGGADTQYF.

V is TRBV4-3 and J is TRBJ2-1; D possibly corresponds to TRBD1 (6 bases). V was trimmed by 5 bases and J by 0 bases, leaving 11 bases between them. This CDR3 has 15 residues. CDR1 and CDR2 (germline): LGHNA, YSLEER. The CDR3 bases are TGCGCCAGCAGCGGCGCGGACAGCTCCTACAATGAGCAGTTCTTC. Amino acids: CASSGADSSYNEQFF.

The chain employs TRBV5-4 and TRBJ1-3, with 8 bases identical to TRBD1. The germline V gene encodes CDR1 SGHNT and CDR2 YYREEE (reference sequence). The V segment lost 4 bases and the J segment 4 bases; nucleotides outside the gene matches: 4. CDR3 length: 14 amino acids. CDR3 nucleotide sequence: TGTGCCAGCAGCCCAGGGGGCAACGGAAACACCATATATTTT. This sequence encodes CASSPGGNGNTIYF.

This rearrangement joins TRBV7-2 to TRBJ2-5; the match to TRBD2 covers 7 bases. The V segment lost 5 bases and the J segment 4 bases; nucleotides outside the gene matches: 10. Germline CDR1 and CDR2: SGHTA and FQGNSA. The CDR3 totals 15 residues. Here the CDR3 DNA reads TGTGCCAGCAGCATCATGACTAGCTTACGAGAGACCCAGTACTTC. Protein product: CASSIMTSLRETQYF.

V and J are TRBV7-2 and TRBJ1-1; tentatively, D is TRBD1 (5 bases). The V gene lost 3 bases and the J gene lost 7 bases, with 12 bases spanning the gap. Germline V gene sequence: CDR1 SGHTA, CDR2 FQGNSA. The CDR3 contains 13 residues. CDR3 residues: CASSLGQGLEAFF. Here the CDR3 DNA reads TGTGCCAGCAGCTTGGGGCAGGGCCTTGAAGCTTTCTTT.

The chain employs TRBV10-3 and TRBJ2-3, with D possibly being TRBD2 (6 bases). Germline CDR1 reads ENHRY; CDR2 reads SYGVKD. The CDR3 loop spans 15 amino acids. Between the trimmed V and J ends, which lost 4 bases and 3 bases, there was a span of 14 bases. The DNA for the CDR3 is TGTGCCATCAGTGGGGGGACTTCTAGTACAGATACGCAGTATTTT. Encoded protein: CAISGGTSSTDTQYF.

This clone has more than one count but fewer than ten. The chain employs TRBV19 and TRBJ1-1, with D possibly TRBD1 on 6 matching bases. CDR3 length equals 13 residues. Germline lookup yields CDR1 LNHDA and CDR2 SQIVND (reference sequence). V was pared by 4 bases and J by 3 bases, with 9 bases between. As DNA, the CDR3 is TGTGCCAGTAGTAGACAGGCATACACTGAAGCTTTCTTT. Its protein is CASSRQAYTEAFF.

The gene calls are TRBV15 and TRBJ2-1; TRBD1 is a possible D gene (6 bases). Germline CDR1 is LNHNV and CDR2 is YYDKDF (reference sequence). This CDR3 is built from 14 residues. Deletions cut 0 bases from V and 8 bases from J, with 11 bases between. DNA of the CDR3: TGTGCCACCAGCAGAGATCTGGGGGCTCATGAGCAGTTCTTC. Its protein product is CATSRDLGAHEQFF.

V and J are TRBV19 and TRBJ2-4, with 8 bases lining up with TRBD2. The CDR3 runs to 17 residues. CDR1 LNHDA and CDR2 SQIVND come from the germline V gene (reference sequence). Trimming cost V 1 base and J 1 base; bases outside gene matches: 6. The CDR3 DNA is TGTGCCAGTAGTATAGCGTCCAGCGGGAGTGCCAAAAACATTCAGTACTTC. Its protein is CASSIASSGSAKNIQYF.

CDR3 nucleotide sequence: TGTGCCAGCAGTGAGACAGGGAAACAGCCCCAGCATTTT. The encoded protein is CASSETGKQPQHF. The rearrangement joins TRBV6-1 to TRBJ1-5, with 7 bases aligning to TRBD1. Germline V gene data show CDR1 as MNHNS and CDR2 as SASEGT. The CDR3 is 13 amino acids. Losses at the gene ends were 3 bases for V and 7 bases for J; bases not matched to a gene: 3.

The chain joins TRBV11-2 to TRBJ2-4; 10 bases are shared with TRBD2. Germline V gene lookup returns CDR1 SGHAT and CDR2 FQNNGV. J was trimmed by 6 bases and V by 2 bases; bases with no gene match: 4. This CDR3 is built from 15 residues. CDR3 nucleotide sequence: TGTGCCAGCAGCTTATCCCTAGCGGGAGCAAACATTCAGTACTTC. Amino acid sequence: CASSLSLAGANIQYF.

The rearrangement joins TRBV5-6 to TRBJ2-1, with 9 bases identical to TRBD2. The germline CDR1 and CDR2 sequences are SGHDT and YYEEEE. J was trimmed by 9 bases and V by 0 bases; bases with no gene match: 10. The CDR3 runs to 16 residues. The CDR3 sequence: CASSLVSGGSRGEQFF. CDR3 nucleotides: TGTGCCAGCAGCTTGGTTAGCGGGGGCTCCCGAGGTGAGCAGTTCTTC.

The chain is built from TRBV7-2 and TRBJ1-3; TRBD1 matches 9 bases. The CDR3 is 15 residues long. With V trimmed by 5 bases and J by 6 bases, 8 bases remained unmatched. Germline assignment: CDR1 SGHTA and CDR2 FQGNSA. DNA for the CDR3: TGTGCCAGCAGCACCGGACAGGGGTTGGTAAACACCATATATTTT. Encoded protein: CASSTGQGLVNTIYF. The variable domain in full, completed from reference TRBV7-2 and TRBJ1-3, reads GAGVSQSPSNKVTEKGKDVELRCDPISGHTALYWYRQSLGQGLEFLIYFQGNSAPDKSGLPSDRFSAERTGGSVSTLTIQRTQQEDSAVYLCASSTGQGLVNTIYFGEGSWLTVV.

The chain combines TRBV5-4 with TRBJ2-1; possible D gene TRBD2, 6 bases. Germline-derived CDR1 and CDR2 are SGHNT and YYREEE (reference sequence). The CDR3 loop spans 15 amino acids. V lost 8 bases and J lost 5, with 20 bases in between. The CDR3 here is CASAQGLRLDNEQFF. CDR3 sequence (DNA): TGTGCCAGTGCTCAGGGACTCAGGTTGGACAATGAGCAGTTCTTC.

The chain joins TRBV4-2 to TRBJ1-2, with D uncertain. Trimming left V 0 bases short and J 6 bases short, with 8 bases between. This CDR3 contains 13 residues. Looked up from germline, CDR1 is LGHNA and CDR2 is YNFKEQ. The DNA of the CDR3 is TGTGCCAGCAGCCAAGATGGAGTCGATGGCTACACCTTC. This translates into CASSQDGVDGYTF.

The chain carries TRBV11-2 and TRBJ2-7; 9 bases line up with TRBD2. This CDR3 region has 15 residues. The trim removed 3 bases at V and 5 bases at J, leaving 8 bases unmatched. Germline V gives CDR1 SGHAT, CDR2 FQNNGV. CDR3 coding DNA: TGTGCCAGCAGCTTTATAAATAGCGGGGGAAACGAGCAGTACTTC. It yields the protein CASSFINSGGNEQYF.

Here the CDR3 reads CASSLLDRGPPYEQYF. The CDR3 nucleotides read TGCGCCAGCAGCCTCCTGGACAGGGGGCCTCCCTACGAGCAGTACTTC. This chain uses TRBV5-1 with TRBJ2-7, with TRBD1 matching 11 bases. Germline V lookup: CDR1 SGHRS, CDR2 YFSETQ. This CDR3 is 16 amino acids long. V shed 4 bases and J 2 bases; nucleotides not matched to a gene: 8.

The chain combines TRBV18 with TRBJ1-1; perhaps TRBD1 as D (6 bases). Germline V gene sequence: CDR1 KGHSH, CDR2 LQKENI. The V and J ends lost 3 bases and 5 bases respectively, with 13 bases between them. The CDR3 sequence is 14 residues long. The CDR3 is CASSPLAGETEAFF. The DNA for the CDR3 is TGTGCCAGCTCACCCTTGGCAGGGGAGACTGAAGCTTTCTTT.